This T cell receptor beta chain was profiled in a study of regulatory T cells in long-lasting Graves disease. General observations from the study: Possibly, accuracy suffered from the small sample size. The TCR repertoire of persistent Graves' patients was less diverse than that of newly diagnosed ones.

The time point denotes: persistent/refractory GD, antithyroid drugs over 5 years with positive TRAb. Making the TCR library involved RNA that had been extracted from PBMCs. As a group, patients came from one endocrinology department in Xi'an, China. This clonotype was counted at least ten times. No antigen is known for it. TCR beta libraries were built with iRepertoire HTBI primers and Arm-PCR of CDR3 regions. TCRdb re-called the multiplex PCR reads with MiXCR, one entry per CDR3 protein. The data show 400,000 to 500,000 distinct CDR3 sequences, with around 20% seen just once and 6.5% to 10% held by the top ten. The CDR3 consists of 16 residues. Trimming pared 2 bases from V and 9 bases from J, leaving 17 bases between. Germline CDR1 MNHEY, CDR2 SMNVEV (reference sequence).

This chain uses TRBV27 with TRBJ1-6; no clear D. This receptor was obtained from a female donor with Graves disease. Sample: peripheral blood mononuclear cells (PBMCs), taken when the disease was refractory, from a patient treated with antithyroid drugs. In nucleotides, the CDR3 is TGTGCCAGCAGTTTAGAGACATCCGGCCTCGGTTCACCCCTCCACTTT. Translation: CASSLETSGLGSPLHF.